This TCR beta chain was sequenced for a study of T cells after yellow fever vaccination. Whole-study context: SMART-Seq v4 Ultra Low Input served to prepare low-cell-number fractions. Study conclusions and caveats: Abundant clonotypes from the bulk population could get into FACS-sorted repertoires as contaminants.

UMIs and a universal primer site were added when TCR cDNA was made by 5'RACE template switching. MiXCR, run by TCRdb on the 5' RACE reads, gives a single entry per CDR3 protein. The sample includes 120,000 to 150,000 distinct CDR3 sequences, around 7.7% of them seen just once. This clonotype was seen at least ten times. The antigen remains unidentified. This CDR3 is built from 16 residues. Looked up from germline, CDR1 is MDHEN and CDR2 is SYDVKM. The ends were cut back, 5 bases at V and 2 bases at J, with 15 bases in the middle. The chain employs TRBV28 and TRBJ2-2, with D maybe TRBD2 (5 bases). This receptor was obtained from a man aged 25 to 45 who received the YFV17D yellow fever vaccine. The sample consisted of CD4+ T cells sorted from PBMCs, taken 5 days after the yellow fever booster vaccination. This CDR3 is CASSVLGAANTGELFF. The CDR3 nucleotides read TGTGCCAGCAGTGTCCTTGGAGCGGCTAACACCGGGGAGCTGTTTTTT.